This T cell receptor beta chain was sequenced during a study of graft-versus-host responses after intestinal transplantation. Study-wide background: For two to four years after anti-thymocyte globulin induction, all recipients took tacrolimus and steroids. Study findings and constraints: In recipient marrow, GvH clones were found, and some appeared first in ileum or blood.

Sequencing used immunoSEQ multiplex PCR; TCRdb keeps in-frame clones, though not all of them. The sample includes 55,000 to 70,000 clones, around 90% seen only once; the top ten take under 3%. This CDR3 region has 12 residues. V lost 6 bases and J 6 bases, leaving 11 bases between the germline ends. CDR1 is MGHRA and CDR2 is YSYEKL in the germline V gene. With regard to this clone: The target antigen is unknown.

The J gene is TRBJ1-2, the V gene TRBV4-1, with TRBD1 as a possible D gene (6 bases). The clonotype comes from a human patient who received an intestinal transplant, so some T cells may come from the graft donor. The sample was PBMCs, taken about 4 months after intestinal transplantation. CDR3 sequence: CASSMGGHGYTF. The CDR3 DNA sequence: TGCGCCAGCAGTATGGGGGGCCATGGCTACACCTTC.